This is a list of T cell receptor beta chains from one sample in a study of blood T cell repertoires in COVID-19. Sequencing was performed with immunoSEQ multiplex PCR; in TCRdb, only in-frame clones are kept and a portion is missing. The table records 30,000 or so clones, roughly 90% of them present only once. The specimen was peripheral blood. The source of these receptors is a woman in her thirties or forties with active or convalescent COVID-19. CDR3s include the opening cysteine and the closing phenylalanine or tryptophan. The D gene is left open where the match is weak. Some rows have no size entry. The others give once, few or many, or a class for an expanded clone.

TRBV18	NA	TRBJ1-6	NA	TGTGCCAGCTCACCAAAGAGGGCTTCCTATAATTCACCCCTCCACTTT	CASSPKRASYNSPLHF
TRBV28	NA	TRBJ1-4	NA	TGTGCCAGCGGCCGGGGAGGCAATGAAAAACTGTTTTTT	CASGRGGNEKLFF
TRBV5-6	TRBD1	TRBJ1-3	NA	TGTGCCAGCAGCTTTTGGCAGGGGGTTACTGGAAACACCATATATTTT	CASSFWQGVTGNTIYF
TRBV30	NA	TRBJ2-7	NA	TGTGCCTGGAATTGGGCCCCGACCTACTCGGCCTACGAGCAGTACTTC	CAWNWAPTYSAYEQYF
TRBV7-7	NA	TRBJ2-7	NA	TGTGCTAGCAGCCCTTTTGGCCGCTACGAGCAGTACTTC	CASSPFGRYEQYF
TRBV18	NA	TRBJ1-1	NA	TGTGCCAGCTCACCACGGGGCGCTGAAGCTTTCTTT	CASSPRGAEAFF
TRBV9	NA	TRBJ2-6	NA	TGTGCCAGCAGCCTTCAGGGGCCAGGGGCCAACGTCCTGACTTTC	CASSLQGPGANVLTF
TRBV4-3	NA	TRBJ2-7	NA	TGCGCCAGCAGCCAAGGGGCCCTGGACATTGCATCGTACGAGCAGTACTTC	CASSQGALDIASYEQYF
TRBV2	TRBD1	TRBJ1-6	NA	TGTGCCAGCAGCTGCGACAGGGCGGGTTGCACCCTCCACTTT	CASSCDRAGCTLHF
TRBV2	TRBD2	TRBJ2-7	once	TGTGCCAGCATTAAACTAGCGGGGAGTACTTACGAGCAGTACTTC	CASIKLAGSTYEQYF
TRBV15	NA	TRBJ1-2	NA	TGTGCCACCAGCAGAGGGGGCGGCTACTATGGCTACACCTTC	CATSRGGGYYGYTF
TRBV6-1	NA	TRBJ1-6	few	TGTGCCAGCAGTGAACGAATGGCCCAAAGTCGAACAGCTAATCCCTATAATTCACCCCTCCACTTT	CASSERMAQSRTANPYNSPLHF
TRBV3-1/TRBV3-2	NA	TRBJ1-1	NA	TGTGCCAGCAGCCAAGATTGGGCCAGATCTATGAACACTGAAGCTTTCTTT	CASSQDWARSMNTEAFF
TRBV7-3	NA	TRBJ2-3	once	TGTGCCAGCAGCTTCGGTACAGGGACCTTCACAGATACGCAGTATTTT	CASSFGTGTFTDTQYF
TRBV7-3	TRBD1	TRBJ1-2	NA	TGTGCCAGCAGCTTAACAGGGGGCGGCTACACCTTC	CASSLTGGGYTF
TRBV29-1	NA	TRBJ1-5	NA	TGCAGCGGGTGGGGGGGAGTGGGGGCACATCAGCCCCAGCATTTT	CSGWGGVGAHQPQHF
TRBV4-3	NA	TRBJ2-5	NA	TGCGCCAGCAGCCATACAACCCCGGGGGGCGAAGGTACACAAGAGACCCAGTACTTC	CASSHTTPGGEGTQETQYF
TRBV5-8	NA	TRBJ1-1	NA	TGTGCCAGCAGCTTGTTTGGGGGAGGCACTGAAGCTTTCTTT	CASSLFGGGTEAFF
TRBV16	NA	TRBJ1-2	NA	TGTGCCAGCAGCCAAGGTATCCAGGCCGGCTACACCTTC	CASSQGIQAGYTF
TRBV5-6	TRBD2	TRBJ2-7	NA	TGTGCCAGCAGCCCGATGGCGGGAGGGTTCGAGCAGTACTTC	CASSPMAGGFEQYF
TRBV11-2	TRBD2	TRBJ2-5	NA	TGTGCCAGCAGCTCCCGACTAGCGGGAGAGACCCAGTACTTC	CASSSRLAGETQYF
TRBV5-6	NA	TRBJ2-7	NA	TGTGCCTCGAAAAATACCGGTAACTCCTACGAGCAGTACTTC	CASKNTGNSYEQYF
TRBV19	NA	TRBJ1-5	NA	TGTGCCAGTACAACTACTGGGGGGGGGTCCAGCAATCAGCCCCAGCATTTT	CASTTTGGGSSNQPQHF
TRBV7-2	NA	TRBJ1-4	NA	TGTGCCAGCAGCCCAACGGGACACTTCGCAACTAATGAAAAACTGTTTTTT	CASSPTGHFATNEKLFF
TRBV5-4	NA	TRBJ2-3	NA	TGTGCCAGCAGCGAGGACAGTAGCACAGATACGCAGTATTTT	CASSEDSSTDTQYF